Shown below are 30 T cell receptor beta chains from a single sample sequenced in a study of glioma-infiltrating T cells. Using RNA template, CDR3s of TCR alpha and beta were amplified with iRepertoire arm-PCR. TCRdb re-derived calls from the multiplex PCR reads in MiXCR, one entry per CDR3 protein. Among roughly 200,000 distinct CDR3 sequences listed, about 46% were seen once. Sequencing was carried out using glioma tissue, nonneoplastic brain tissue, or PBMCs (not recorded which). These receptor sequences come from a human donor with low-grade glioma or glioblastoma, undergoing nonglioma brain surgery, or in good health (not recorded which).

With respect to this clonotype: A much bigger clone sits one base away, suggesting this may be a read error. For the CDR3, the DNA is TGTGCCACCAATACAGCCCTTAGCACAGATACGCAGTATTTT. It translates to CATNTALSTDTQYF. The rearrangement joins TRBV24-1 to TRBJ2-3; D unresolved. The V gene's germline CDR1 is KGHDR and CDR2 SFDVKD. The germline V and J ends were trimmed by 8 bases and 0 bases, with 11 bases remaining between them. The CDR3 consists of 14 residues.

To note about this clonotype: Possible read error: a much larger clone is one base away. The chain employs TRBV27 and TRBJ2-7, with D possibly TRBD2 on 6 matching bases. The end of the DNA is better explained by TRBJ2-5, so the J call may be wrong. The CDR3 runs to 17 residues. CDR1 is MNHEY and CDR2 is SMNVEV in the germline V gene (reference sequence). For the CDR3, the DNA is TGTGCCAGCGCTTTTGAAGGAGGCAATCATGGAGGGGAGACCCAGTACTTC. Translation gives CASAFEGGNHGGETQYF.

This clonotype was picked up a small number of times. This chain joins TRBV15 and TRBJ2-6; no definite D call. Germline V gives CDR1 LNHNV, CDR2 YYDKDF (reference sequence). V dropped 1 base and J dropped 0 bases, with 4 bases sitting between them. This CDR3 spans 15 amino acids. CDR3 in amino acids: CATSRGSSGANVLTF. The CDR3, as DNA: TGTGCCACCAGCAGAGGAAGCTCTGGGGCCAACGTCCTGACTTTC.

The chain is built from TRBV9 and TRBJ1-2, with D unresolved. V shed 0 bases and J shed 8 bases, with 11 bases lying between them. The germline CDR1 and CDR2 sequences are SGDLS and YYNGEE. CDR3 size: 13 residues. CDR3 in DNA: TGTGCCAGCAGCGTAGGCCTGGGTGAGGGCTACACCTTC. Its protein product is CASSVGLGEGYTF. Looking up the rest from reference TRBV9 and TRBJ1-2 gives the full variable domain: DSGVTQTPKHLITATGQRVTLRCSPRSGDLSVYWYQQSLDQGLQFLIQYYNGEERAKGNILERFSAQQFPDLHSELNLSSLELGDSALYFCASSVGLGEGYTFGSGTRLTVV.

On this clonotype: Germline and junction disagree at one end, which may indicate a read error. This CDR3 reads CASSVSQRPTEQLF. The CDR3 DNA reads TGTGCCAGCAGCGTCTCCCAGCGGCCTACTGAGCAGTTGTTC. The chain uses TRBV9 and TRBJ2-1, with D maybe TRBD2 (5 bases). Looked up from germline, CDR1 is SGDLS and CDR2 is YYNGEE. The CDR3 sequence is 14 residues long.

This clonotype showed up many times. The chain has TRBV2 and TRBJ1-1; D uncertain. CDR3 length equals 12 residues. V lost 3 bases to trimming and J lost 8 bases, with 10 bases between them. In germline, CDR1 is SNHLY, CDR2 FYNNEI. The CDR3 here is CASSEKGREAFF. The CDR3 DNA reads TGTGCCAGCAGTGAGAAAGGGCGGGAAGCTTTCTTT. Drawing the rest from reference TRBV2 and TRBJ1-1, the complete variable domain is EPEVTQTPSHQVTQMGQEVILRCVPISNHLYFYWYRQILGQKVEFLVSFYNNEISEKSEIFDDQFSVERPDGSNFTLKIRSTKLEDSAMYFCASSEKGREAFFGQGTRLTVV.

Ten or more counts support this clonotype. The chain uses TRBV12-3 or TRBV12-4 and TRBJ2-5; 12 positions match TRBD1. V dropped 5 bases and J dropped 6; count of bases not matched to a gene: 4. The CDR3 is made up of 14 amino acids. The CDR3 loop is CASSPGQGAKTQYF. The DNA for the CDR3 is TGTGCCAGCAGTCCGGGACAGGGGGCGAAGACCCAGTACTTC.

Many counts were recorded for this clonotype. V usage is TRBV27 and J usage is TRBJ1-1; D is perhaps TRBD1 (6 bases). V was clipped by 3 bases and J by 7 bases, with 12 bases between them. Germline-derived CDR1 and CDR2 are MNHEY and SMNVEV (reference sequence). The CDR3 runs to 13 residues. The CDR3 sequence is CASSFIGQFEAFF. The CDR3 bases are TGTGCCAGCAGTTTCATTGGACAGTTTGAAGCTTTCTTT.

This chain connects TRBV6-2 or TRBV6-3 to TRBJ2-1; D is unresolved. Looked up from germline, CDR1 is MNHEY and CDR2 is SVGEGT. Trimming took off 6 bases at V and 4 bases at J, with 13 bases between the two ends. CDR3 length: 14 amino acids. For the CDR3, the DNA is TGTGCCAGCAGAAAATGGGAAGGATACAATGAGCAGTTCTTC. It codes for CASRKWEGYNEQFF.

The chain has TRBV28 and TRBJ1-5; D unclear. Looked up from germline, CDR1 is MDHEN and CDR2 is SYDVKM. V dropped 9 bases and J dropped 4 bases, with 13 bases sitting between them. The CDR3 loop spans 13 amino acids. Written as DNA, the CDR3 is TGTGCCAGTACCTCAAGCCGTAATCAGCCCCAGCATTTT. It encodes CASTSSRNQPQHF.

In its sample, this clonotype was seen many times. The chain carries TRBV15 and TRBJ2-1; 11 nucleotides align to TRBD2. Germline V gene sequence: CDR1 LNHNV, CDR2 YYDKDF (reference sequence). This CDR3 has 18 amino acids. The V segment lost 0 bases and the J segment 0 bases; nucleotides outside the gene matches: 4. CDR3 in amino acids: CATSRDSSGRFSYNEQFF. The DNA of the CDR3 is TGTGCCACCAGCAGAGATTCTAGCGGGAGGTTCTCCTACAATGAGCAGTTCTTC. The full variable domain, in which reference TRBV15 and TRBJ2-1 provide the parts outside the CDR3, is DAMVIQNPRYQVTQFGKPVTLSCSQTLNHNVMYWYQQKSSQAPKLLFHYYDKDFNNEADTPDNFQSRRPNTSFCFLDIRSPGLGDTAMYLCATSRDSSGRFSYNEQFFGPGTRLTVL.

This clonotype came up once. CDR3 region: CASSFLAGERREQYF. CDR3 in DNA: TGTGCCAGCAGCTTTCTAGCGGGAGAACGTCGGGAGCAGTACTTC. The chain recombines TRBV7-2 with TRBJ2-7, with TRBD2 matching over 10 bases. After removal of 3 bases from V and 7 bases from J, the junction contained 9 bases not matched to a gene. This CDR3 has 15 residues. Germline V lookup: CDR1 SGHTA, CDR2 FQGNSA. Together with reference TRBV7-2 and TRBJ2-7, the CDR3 gives the full variable domain: GAGVSQSPSNKVTEKGKDVELRCDPISGHTALYWYRQSLGQGLEFLIYFQGNSAPDKSGLPSDRFSAERTGGSVSTLTIQRTQQEDSAVYLCASSFLAGERREQYFGPGTRLTVT.

This clonotype was detected only once. The genes are TRBV9 and TRBJ2-1; 12 nucleotides align to TRBD2. CDR1 is SGDLS and CDR2 is YYNGEE in the germline V gene. After removal of 6 bases from V and 8 bases from J, the junction contained 6 bases not matched to a gene. CDR3 length equals 14 residues. CDR3 residues: CASTPSGRADEQFF. CDR3 in DNA: TGTGCCAGCACCCCTAGCGGGAGGGCCGATGAGCAGTTCTTC. The entire variable domain, with the rest obtained from reference TRBV9 and TRBJ2-1, is as follows: DSGVTQTPKHLITATGQRVTLRCSPRSGDLSVYWYQQSLDQGLQFLIQYYNGEERAKGNILERFSAQQFPDLHSELNLSSLELGDSALYFCASTPSGRADEQFFGPGTRLTVL.

V gene TRBV7-2 combines with J gene TRBJ2-1, with D perhaps matching TRBD1 (6 bases). V was trimmed by 0 bases and J by 10 bases, leaving 10 bases between them. The CDR3 has 13 amino acids. Per the germline V gene, CDR1 is SGHTA and CDR2 is FQGNSA. CDR3 sequence (DNA): TGTGCCAGCAGCTTAGCAGGGGGTTACGAGCAGTTCTTC. This codes for CASSLAGGYEQFF. Complete variable domain (other parts from reference TRBV7-2 and TRBJ2-1): GAGVSQSPSNKVTEKGKDVELRCDPISGHTALYWYRQSLGQGLEFLIYFQGNSAPDKSGLPSDRFSAERTGGSVSTLTIQRTQQEDSAVYLCASSLAGGYEQFFGPGTRLTVL.

In this sample, this clonotype turned up many times. The chain carries TRBV10-3 and TRBJ2-3; D perhaps matches TRBD2 (5 bases). The germline gives CDR1 ENHRY, CDR2 SYGVKD. The CDR3 is 13 residues long. The V and J ends lost 8 bases and 5 bases respectively, with 14 bases between them. The CDR3 nucleotides are TGTGCCATCGAGGACGGGATGGGAGATACGCAGTATTTT. It specifies CAIEDGMGDTQYF.

Remarks on this clonotype: A much larger clonotype is one base distant, so this may be a read error. The rearrangement uses TRBV3-1 and TRBJ1-1, with D possibly being TRBD1 (6 bases). CDR3 size: 13 residues. Germline V gene sequence: CDR1 LGHDT, CDR2 YNNKEL (reference sequence). V was shortened by 5 bases and J by 5 bases, with 12 bases between the two germline ends. This chain's CDR3 is CASSFTGWTEAFF. CDR3 bases: TGTGCCAGCAGCTTTACAGGGTGGACTGAAGCTTTCTTT.

This clonotype turned up a few times. The J gene is TRBJ1-2, the V gene TRBV12-3 or TRBV12-4; no definite D call. Trimming removed 7 bases from V and 0 bases from J, with 15 bases in between. The CDR3 runs to 15 residues. DNA for the CDR3: TGTGCCAGCACCTCACGTGAGCAGACTAACTATGGCTACACCTTC. Its translation is CASTSREQTNYGYTF.

The V call is TRBV9, the J call TRBJ2-3; no reliable D call. The CDR3 has 12 amino acids. Germline values: CDR1 SGDLS, CDR2 YYNGEE. V was pared by 0 bases and J by 8 bases, with 7 bases between. The CDR3 bases are TGTGCCAGCAGCGTAGGCCCAGGTACGCAGTATTTT. This codes for CASSVGPGTQYF.

In this sample, this clonotype turned up once. The J gene is TRBJ1-2, the V gene TRBV3-1; 9 bases are a match to TRBD1. The CDR3 totals 13 residues. Germline CDR1 reads LGHDT; CDR2 reads YNNKEL (reference sequence). After removal of 5 bases from V and 10 bases from J, the junction contained 8 bases not matched to a gene. The CDR3 sequence: CASSEWTGENYTF. The CDR3 region has the DNA TGTGCCAGCAGCGAGTGGACAGGGGAGAACTACACCTTC.

This clonotype was seen a single time. The genes are TRBV28 and TRBJ1-5; no definite D call. Germline CDR1 is MDHEN and CDR2 is SYDVKM. The V end lost 3 bases, the J end lost 15 bases, and 18 bases lay between the germline ends. This CDR3 comprises 13 residues. Here the CDR3 reads CASSFESNKPRHF. CDR3 DNA sequence: TGTGCCAGCAGTTTTGAGAGCAATAAGCCCAGGCATTTT. Combining the CDR3 with reference TRBV28 and TRBJ1-5 gives the whole variable domain DVKVTQSSRYLVKRTGEKVFLECVQDMDHENMFWYRQDPGLGLRLIYFSYDVKMKEKGDIPEGYSVSREKKERFSLILESASTNQTSMYLCASSFESNKPRHFGDGTRLSIL.

At least ten counts were recorded for this clonotype. The chain has TRBV20-1 and TRBJ2-3; D ambiguous. There are 13 residues in the CDR3. CDR1 is DFQATT and CDR2 is SNEGSKA in the germline V gene (reference sequence). With 2 bases removed from V and 3 bases from J, the gap between germline ends came to 9 bases. The CDR3 coding sequence is TGCAGTGCTAGACCCTCATTAACAGATACGCAGTATTTT. The encoded protein is CSARPSLTDTQYF.

This clonotype came up a few times. CDR3 DNA: TGTGCCAGCAGTAGTCCAGGATTTGGAAGGAATGAGCAGTTCTTC. Its protein product is CASSSPGFGRNEQFF. The chain joins TRBV2 to TRBJ2-1; D is ambiguous. The germline V gene encodes CDR1 SNHLY and CDR2 FYNNEI. The CDR3 contains 15 residues. Trimming removed 5 bases from V and 7 bases from J, with 18 bases in between.

The rearrangement joins TRBV20-1 to TRBJ2-1; the D gene is possibly TRBD2 (5 bases). The CDR3 has 12 residues. The germline CDR1 and CDR2 sequences are DFQATT and SNEGSKA (reference sequence). Trimming removed 7 bases from V and 9 bases from J, with 16 bases in between. The CDR3 here is CSVPSGGVEQFF. CDR3 bases: TGCAGTGTACCGAGCGGAGGTGTTGAGCAGTTCTTC.

The chain uses TRBV7-9 and TRBJ2-1; TRBD1 is a possible D gene (5 bases). CDR3 length equals 14 residues. Trimming stripped 3 bases from V and 8 bases from J, with 14 bases between. Germline values: CDR1 SEHNR, CDR2 FQNEAQ (reference sequence). CDR3 region: CASSLGHQLDEQFF. CDR3 bases: TGTGCCAGCAGCTTGGGGCACCAGTTGGATGAGCAGTTCTTC.

Regarding this clonotype: This clone may be a read error of a much larger clone one base away. The genes are TRBV28 and TRBJ1-2; D is perhaps TRBD1 (5 bases). The CDR3 has 16 amino acids. V dropped 5 bases and J dropped 4 bases, with 20 bases sitting between them. Germline V gene lookup returns CDR1 MDHEN and CDR2 SYDVKM. CDR3 protein: CASSESRGEDSYGYTF. The CDR3 DNA sequence: TGTGCCAGCAGTGAGTCTAGGGGCGAGGATTCCTATGGCTACACCTTC.

Many counts were recorded for this clonotype. The V and J genes are TRBV20-1 and TRBJ1-2; unclear D gene. Germline loops: CDR1 DFQATT, CDR2 SNEGSKA (reference sequence). The CDR3 covers 11 residues. Trimming shortened V by 6 bases and J by 7 bases, and 12 bases separated the two germline ends. CDR3 nucleotide sequence: TGCAGTGCCCCCCTCAGTGGTGGCTACACCTTC. Its protein is CSAPLSGGYTF.

This clonotype was seen ten or more times. The CDR3, as DNA: TGTGCCAGCAGCCAAGATTCCCCTAGCGGCACAGATACGCAGTATTTT. It yields the protein CASSQDSPSGTDTQYF. The chain carries TRBV4-2 and TRBJ2-3, with D possibly being TRBD2 (6 bases). The V end lost 0 bases, the J end lost 1 base, and 11 bases lay between the germline ends. CDR3 length: 16 amino acids. Per germline, CDR1 LGHNA and CDR2 YNFKEQ.

Many counts were recorded for this clonotype. This chain connects TRBV2 to TRBJ2-7; D is uncertain. CDR1 is SNHLY and CDR2 is FYNNEI in the germline V gene. This CDR3 contains 13 residues. V dropped 6 bases and J dropped 4 bases, with 13 bases sitting between them. The CDR3 reads CASSATLAYEQYF. As DNA, the CDR3 is TGTGCCAGCAGCGCTACATTGGCGTACGAGCAGTACTTC.

Note on this clonotype: Its ends do not fully match the called genes, so a read error is possible. The gene calls are TRBV6-5 and TRBJ1-1; no clear D. This CDR3 region has 15 residues. Germline loops: CDR1 MNHEY, CDR2 SVGAGI. CDR3 region: CASIYFPSVGGEAFF. In DNA form, the CDR3 reads TGTGCCAGCATTTACTTCCCTAGCGTGGGCGGTGAAGCTTTCTTT.

This clonotype was observed at least ten times. The V and J genes are TRBV6-1 and TRBJ2-5; 9 bases agree with TRBD2. The CDR3 runs to 16 residues. Unmatched junction bases numbered 8, after V lost 6 bases and J lost 0 bases. In germline, CDR1 is MNHNS, CDR2 SASEGT. The CDR3 coding sequence is TGTGCCAGCAGAACTAGACTAGCGGCAGACCAAGAGACCCAGTACTTC. Translated: CASRTRLAADQETQYF.